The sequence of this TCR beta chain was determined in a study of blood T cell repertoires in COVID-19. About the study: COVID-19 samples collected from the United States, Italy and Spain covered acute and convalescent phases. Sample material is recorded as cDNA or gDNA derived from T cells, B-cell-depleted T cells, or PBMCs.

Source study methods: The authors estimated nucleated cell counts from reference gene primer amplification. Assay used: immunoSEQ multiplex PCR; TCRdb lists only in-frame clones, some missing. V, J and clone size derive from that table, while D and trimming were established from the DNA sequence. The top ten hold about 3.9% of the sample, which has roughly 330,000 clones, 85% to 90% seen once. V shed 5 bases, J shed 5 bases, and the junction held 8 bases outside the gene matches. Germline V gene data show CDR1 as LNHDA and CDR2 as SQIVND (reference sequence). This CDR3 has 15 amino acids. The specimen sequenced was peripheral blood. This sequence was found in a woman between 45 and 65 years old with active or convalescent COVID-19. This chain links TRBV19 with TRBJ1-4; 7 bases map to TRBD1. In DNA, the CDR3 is TGTGCCAGTAGTGCACGACAGGGTGAAAATGAAAAACTGTTTTTT. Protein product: CASSARQGENEKLFF. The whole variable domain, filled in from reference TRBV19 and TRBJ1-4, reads DGGITQSPKYLFRKEGQNVTLSCEQNLNHDAMYWYRQDPGQGLRLIYYSQIVNDFQKGDIAEGYSVSREKKESFPLTVTSAQKNPTAFYLCASSARQGENEKLFFGSGTQLSVL.